Each of the 17 T cell receptor beta chains below was sequenced from the same sample in a study of regulatory T cells in long-lasting Graves disease. The time point was: newly diagnosed GD, antithyroid drugs for less than 3 months. PBMC RNA served as the TCR library source. The TCR beta library used iRepertoire HTBI primers with Arm-PCR amplification of CDR3. TCRdb re-derived calls from the multiplex PCR reads in MiXCR, one entry per CDR3 protein. The sample lists 300,000 to 400,000 distinct CDR3 sequences, roughly 17% seen once, with less than 35% in the top ten. Another study also made use of these data, one on T cells in Graves' hyperthyroidism and ophthalmopathy.

The sequences come from peripheral blood mononuclear cells (PBMCs), collected at new diagnosis, from a patient treated with antithyroid drugs. All receptors derive from a man aged 35-49 years with Graves disease.

This clonotype was seen ten or more times. V usage is TRBV28 and J usage is TRBJ2-1, with TRBD1 matching 12 bases. Per the germline V gene, CDR1 is MDHEN and CDR2 is SYDVKM. The junction had 21 bases not matched to a gene; V was cut back by 10 bases and J by 8 bases. CDR3 size: 18 residues. The chain's CDR3 is CATPNSESAGQGAYEQFF. In DNA form, the CDR3 reads TGTGCCACCCCTAATTCTGAGAGCGCGGGACAGGGGGCATATGAGCAGTTCTTC.

About this clonotype itself: A read error may explain this, as a much larger clone is one base away. The chain recombines TRBV6-1 with TRBJ2-3, with D possibly being TRBD2 (5 bases). Germline V gene lookup returns CDR1 MNHNS and CDR2 SASEGT. Deletions cut 7 bases from V and 3 bases from J, with 14 bases between. The CDR3 loop spans 14 amino acids. CDR3 region: CASKTAGQTDTQYF. In nucleotides, the CDR3 is TGTGCCAGCAAAACGGCGGGCCAGACAGATACGCAGTATTTT.

This clonotype occurred many times. The rearrangement uses TRBV12-3 or TRBV12-4 and TRBJ1-4; tentative D call: TRBD1 (6 bases). CDR3 length: 16 residues. The V end was cut by 3 bases, the J end by 0 bases, with 11 bases between. The CDR3 loop reads CASSFTGRSTNEKLFF. Written as DNA, the CDR3 is TGTGCCAGCAGTTTTACAGGGCGGTCAACTAATGAAAAACTGTTTTTT.

Details on this clonotype: This may be a read error, as it is one base from a much larger clone. V and J are TRBV20-1 and TRBJ1-2, with unresolved D. The germline gives CDR1 DFQATT, CDR2 SNEGSKA (reference sequence). Trimming removed 1 base at V and 0 bases at J, with 6 bases between. The CDR3 has 13 amino acids. Here the CDR3 reads CSARGEANYGYTF. CDR3 nucleotide sequence: TGCAGTGCTAGAGGGGAAGCTAACTATGGCTACACCTTC.

This chain uses TRBV30 with TRBJ2-2; perhaps TRBD2 as D (6 bases). The germline V gene has CDR1 GTSNPN and CDR2 SVGIG (reference sequence). The ends were cut back, 3 bases at V and 6 bases at J, with 14 bases in the middle. This CDR3 is 14 amino acids long. Here the CDR3 DNA reads TGTGCCTGGAGACCGGGACTCCGACCCGGGGAGCTGTTTTTT. Its translation is CAWRPGLRPGELFF.

The chain uses TRBV3-1 and TRBJ1-6; no definite D call. There are 15 residues in the CDR3. Trimming left V 3 bases short and J 7 bases short, with 13 bases between. Looked up from germline, CDR1 is LGHDT and CDR2 is YNNKEL (reference sequence). The CDR3 nucleotides read TGTGCCAGCAGCCAGCAGACCCCGGGCAATTCACCCCTCCACTTT. The encoded protein is CASSQQTPGNSPLHF.

This clonotype occurred many times. The chain has TRBV20-1 and TRBJ2-1, with 9 bases aligning to TRBD1. The V gene's germline CDR1 is DFQATT and CDR2 SNEGSKA (reference sequence). There are 16 residues in the CDR3. V dropped 2 bases and J dropped 4; count of bases not matched to a gene: 9. CDR3 amino acids: CSARTGTGSGYNEQFF. CDR3 sequence (DNA): TGCAGTGCTAGAACCGGGACAGGGAGTGGGTACAATGAGCAGTTCTTC.

The table lists this clonotype with many counts. The chain joins TRBV6-5 to TRBJ2-1, with D possibly called TRBD1 or TRBD2 (5 bases each). The V end lost 0 bases, the J end lost 7 bases, and 22 bases lay between the germline ends. Looked up from germline, CDR1 is MNHEY and CDR2 is SVGAGI. There are 18 residues in the CDR3. CDR3 in DNA: TGTGCCAGCAGTTACTCGAAACCGTTGGGGACGCCAGGGAATGAGCAGTTCTTC. Its protein is CASSYSKPLGTPGNEQFF.

This clonotype was seen many times. This chain joins TRBV20-1 and TRBJ2-2; a weak D match, TRBD1 (5 bases). The germline CDR1 and CDR2 sequences are DFQATT and SNEGSKA (reference sequence). This CDR3 has 14 amino acids. V was pared by 4 bases and J by 5 bases, with 14 bases between. CDR3 sequence: CSAKKGQGTGELFF. For the CDR3, the DNA is TGCAGTGCTAAAAAGGGCCAGGGAACCGGGGAGCTGTTTTTT.

There are many counts of this clonotype. V gene TRBV7-2 combines with J gene TRBJ2-5; TRBD2 is a possible D gene (6 bases). This CDR3 has 19 amino acids. Germline CDR1 is SGHTA and CDR2 is FQGNSA. Trimming removed 1 base at V and 0 bases at J, with 21 bases between. CDR3 sequence: CASSLGRGIDYGYQETQYF. The DNA of the CDR3 is TGTGCCAGCAGCTTAGGACGGGGGATTGATTATGGATACCAAGAGACCCAGTACTTC. Supplemented by reference TRBV7-2 and TRBJ2-5, the full variable domain reads GAGVSQSPSNKVTEKGKDVELRCDPISGHTALYWYRQSLGQGLEFLIYFQGNSAPDKSGLPSDRFSAERTGGSVSTLTIQRTQQEDSAVYLCASSLGRGIDYGYQETQYFGPGTRLLVL.

This clonotype was seen repeatedly, ten times or more. The chain employs TRBV10-3 and TRBJ2-2; no reliable D call. Germline values: CDR1 ENHRY, CDR2 SYGVKD. V was pared by 4 bases and J by 5 bases, with 8 bases between. The CDR3 sequence is 13 residues long. In DNA form, the CDR3 reads TGTGCCATCAGTGGGCAAGAGACCGGGGAGCTGTTTTTT. Translating gives CAISGQETGELFF.

At least ten counts were recorded for this clonotype. The genes are TRBV4-2 and TRBJ2-1; D is tentatively TRBD1 or TRBD2 (5 bases each). Germline V gene sequence: CDR1 LGHNA, CDR2 YNFKEQ. This CDR3 has 16 residues. The V end lost 0 bases, the J end lost 7 bases, and 16 bases lay between the germline ends. CDR3 sequence reads: CASSQDLGLAGNEQFF. The CDR3 DNA reads TGTGCCAGCAGCCAAGATCTCGGGCTAGCAGGGAATGAGCAGTTCTTC.

This clonotype was counted at least ten times. The chain couples TRBV4-2 to TRBJ1-4; TRBD1 matches at 7 bases. CDR3 size: 15 residues. Looked up from germline, CDR1 is LGHNA and CDR2 is YNFKEQ. J gave up 4 bases and V 1 base, and 3 bases lay outside the gene matches. DNA for the CDR3: TGTGCCAGCAGCCAAGGACAGGGCTATAATGAAAAACTGTTTTTT. Protein product: CASSQGQGYNEKLFF.

This clonotype has ten or more counts. The CDR3, as DNA: TGCAGTGCTAGGGACCCCCACTATGGCTACACCTTC. Amino acid sequence: CSARDPHYGYTF. This rearrangement joins TRBV20-1 to TRBJ1-2, with no clear D. Trimming took off 3 bases at V and 3 bases at J, with 8 bases between the two ends. CDR1 and CDR2 (germline): DFQATT, SNEGSKA (reference sequence). The CDR3 runs to 12 residues.

This clonotype was counted at least ten times. The rearrangement joins TRBV28 to TRBJ2-1; either TRBD1 or TRBD2 may fit D (5 bases each). V dropped 3 bases and J dropped 10 bases, with 10 bases sitting between them. This CDR3 comprises 12 residues. From germline, CDR1 is MDHEN and CDR2 SYDVKM. CDR3 sequence: CASSFEGSEQFF. In nucleotides, the CDR3 is TGTGCCAGCAGTTTTGAGGGGAGCGAGCAGTTCTTC.

The rearrangement links TRBV7-9 to TRBJ2-5; no clear D gene. The CDR3 length is 15 residues. V was shortened by 1 base and J by 8 bases, with 17 bases between the two germline ends. Germline V gene sequence: CDR1 SEHNR, CDR2 FQNEAQ (reference sequence). DNA of the CDR3: TGTGCCAGCAGCTTAGTAGAGGCCGGGTCAGATACCCAGTACTTC. Translated, it gives CASSLVEAGSDTQYF.

This clonotype turned up a few times. The gene calls are TRBV9 and TRBJ2-3; TRBD2 might be the D (5 bases). Germline V gene lookup returns CDR1 SGDLS and CDR2 YYNGEE. Trimming pared 3 bases from V and 6 bases from J, leaving 20 bases between. The CDR3 covers 16 residues. This CDR3 reads CASSENPGTRGDTQYF. The CDR3 region has the DNA TGTGCCAGCAGCGAGAATCCGGGAACACGAGGGGATACGCAGTATTTT.